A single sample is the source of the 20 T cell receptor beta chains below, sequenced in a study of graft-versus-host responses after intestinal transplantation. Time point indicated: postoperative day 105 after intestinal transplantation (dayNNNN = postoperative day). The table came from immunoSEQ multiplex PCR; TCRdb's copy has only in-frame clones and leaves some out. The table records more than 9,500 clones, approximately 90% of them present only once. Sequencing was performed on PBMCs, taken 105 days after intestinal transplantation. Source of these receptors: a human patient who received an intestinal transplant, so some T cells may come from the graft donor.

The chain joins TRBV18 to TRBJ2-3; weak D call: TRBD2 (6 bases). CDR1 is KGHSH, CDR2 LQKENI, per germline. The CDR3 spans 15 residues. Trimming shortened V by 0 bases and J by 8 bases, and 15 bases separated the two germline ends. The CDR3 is CASSPPAGQRGTQYF. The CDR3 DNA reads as TGTGCCAGCTCACCACCAGCGGGCCAACGTGGTACGCAGTATTTT.

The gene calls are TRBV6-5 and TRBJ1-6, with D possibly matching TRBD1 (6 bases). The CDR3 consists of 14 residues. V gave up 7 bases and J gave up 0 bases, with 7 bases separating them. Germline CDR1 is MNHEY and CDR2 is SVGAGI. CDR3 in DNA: TGTGCCAGCAAGGACAGCTCCTATAATTCACCCCTCCACTTT. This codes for CASKDSSYNSPLHF.

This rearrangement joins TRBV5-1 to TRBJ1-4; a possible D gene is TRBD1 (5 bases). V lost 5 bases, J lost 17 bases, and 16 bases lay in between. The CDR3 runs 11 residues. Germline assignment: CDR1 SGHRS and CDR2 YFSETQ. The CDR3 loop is CASRNVTEYFF. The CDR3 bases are TGCGCCAGCAGGAACGTGACAGAGTACTTTTTT. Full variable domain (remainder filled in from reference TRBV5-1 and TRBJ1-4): KAGVTQTPRYLIKTRGQQVTLSCSPISGHRSVSWYQQTPGQGLQFLFEYFSETQRNKGNFPGRFSGRQFSNSRSEMNVSTLELGDSALYLCASRNVTEYFFGSGTQLSVL.

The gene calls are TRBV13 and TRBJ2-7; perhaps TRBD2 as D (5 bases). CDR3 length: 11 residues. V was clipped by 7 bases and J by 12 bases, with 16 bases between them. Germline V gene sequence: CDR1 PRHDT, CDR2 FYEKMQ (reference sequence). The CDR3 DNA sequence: TGTGCCAGCACCGCGGCGGGCCGTTGGTACTTC. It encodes CASTAAGRWYF. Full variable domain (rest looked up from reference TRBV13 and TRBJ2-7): AAGVIQSPRHLIKEKRETATLKCYPIPRHDTVYWYQQGPGQDPQFLISFYEKMQSDKGSIPDRFSAQQFSDYHSELNMSSLELGDSALYFCASTAAGRWYFGPGTRLTVT.

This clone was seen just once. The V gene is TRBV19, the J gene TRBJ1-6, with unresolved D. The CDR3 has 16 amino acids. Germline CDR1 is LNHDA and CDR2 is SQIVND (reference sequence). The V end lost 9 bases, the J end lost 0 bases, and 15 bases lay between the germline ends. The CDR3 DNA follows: TGTGCCAGCACACCGGCAGTCAGCTCCTATAATTCACCCCTCCACTTT. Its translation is CASTPAVSSYNSPLHF.

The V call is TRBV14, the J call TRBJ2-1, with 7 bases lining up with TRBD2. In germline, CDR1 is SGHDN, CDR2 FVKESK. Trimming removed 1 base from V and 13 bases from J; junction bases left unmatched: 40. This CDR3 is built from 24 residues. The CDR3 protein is CASSQVLLTSRSSGLLFGSGLQFF. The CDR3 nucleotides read TGTGCCAGCAGCCAAGTCCTTTTGACTAGCCGATCCAGTGGCCTTCTATTTGGATCGGGTCTTCAGTTCTTC.

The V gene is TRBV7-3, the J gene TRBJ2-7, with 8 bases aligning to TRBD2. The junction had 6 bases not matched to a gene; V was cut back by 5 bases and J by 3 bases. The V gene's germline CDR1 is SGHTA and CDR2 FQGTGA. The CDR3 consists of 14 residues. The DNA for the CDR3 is TGTGCCAGCAGCCCGGGACTAGGTGGCTACGAGCAGTACTTC. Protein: CASSPGLGGYEQYF. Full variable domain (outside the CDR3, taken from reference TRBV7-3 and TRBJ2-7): GAGVSQTPSNKVTEKGKYVELRCDPISGHTALYWYRQSLGQGPEFLIYFQGTGAADDSGLPNDRFFAVRPEGSVSTLKIQRTERGDSAVYLCASSPGLGGYEQYFGPGTRLTVT.

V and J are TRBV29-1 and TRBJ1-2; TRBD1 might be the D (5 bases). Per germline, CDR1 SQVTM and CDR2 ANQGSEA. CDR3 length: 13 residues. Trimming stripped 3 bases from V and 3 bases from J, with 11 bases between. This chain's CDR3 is CSVDQTDHYGYTF. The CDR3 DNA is TGCAGCGTTGACCAGACAGACCACTATGGCTACACCTTC.

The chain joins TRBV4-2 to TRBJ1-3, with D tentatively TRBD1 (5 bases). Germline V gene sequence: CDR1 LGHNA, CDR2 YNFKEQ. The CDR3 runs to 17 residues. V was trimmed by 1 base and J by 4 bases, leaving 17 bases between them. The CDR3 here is CASSQVVQAEGGNTIYF. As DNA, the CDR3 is TGTGCCAGCAGCCAAGTCGTACAGGCGGAGGGGGGAAACACCATATATTTT.

The chain's CDR3 is CASSSLLTGSNTEAFF. CDR3 nucleotides: TGTGCCAGCAGCTCCCTACTGACAGGTTCTAACACTGAAGCTTTCTTT. This chain joins TRBV11-2 and TRBJ1-1, with a tentative D call TRBD1 (6 bases). The CDR3 consists of 16 residues. The germline V and J ends were trimmed by 4 bases and 2 bases, with 17 bases remaining between them. Germline V gives CDR1 SGHAT, CDR2 FQNNGV.

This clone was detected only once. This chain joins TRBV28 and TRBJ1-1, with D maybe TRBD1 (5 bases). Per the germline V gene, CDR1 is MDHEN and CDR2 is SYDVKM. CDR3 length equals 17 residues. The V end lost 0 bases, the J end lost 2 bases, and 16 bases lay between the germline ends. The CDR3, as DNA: TGTGCCAGCAGTTTATGGTGGCAAGTTAGGGGTAACACTGAAGCTTTCTTT. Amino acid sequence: CASSLWWQVRGNTEAFF. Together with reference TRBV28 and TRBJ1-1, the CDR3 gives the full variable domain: DVKVTQSSRYLVKRTGEKVFLECVQDMDHENMFWYRQDPGLGLRLIYFSYDVKMKEKGDIPEGYSVSREKKERFSLILESASTNQTSMYLCASSLWWQVRGNTEAFFGQGTRLTVV.

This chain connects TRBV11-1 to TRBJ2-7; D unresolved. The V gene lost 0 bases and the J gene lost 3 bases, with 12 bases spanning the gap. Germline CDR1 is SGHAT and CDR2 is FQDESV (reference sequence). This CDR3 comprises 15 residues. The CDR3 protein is CASSLANSASYEQYF. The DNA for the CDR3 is TGTGCCAGCAGCTTAGCAAACAGCGCCAGCTACGAGCAGTACTTC. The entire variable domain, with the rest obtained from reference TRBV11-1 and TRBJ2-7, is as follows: EAEVAQSPRYKITEKSQAVAFWCDPISGHATLYWYRQILGQGPELLVQFQDESVVDDSQLPKDRFSAERLKGVDSTLKIQPAELGDSAMYLCASSLANSASYEQYFGPGTRLTVT.

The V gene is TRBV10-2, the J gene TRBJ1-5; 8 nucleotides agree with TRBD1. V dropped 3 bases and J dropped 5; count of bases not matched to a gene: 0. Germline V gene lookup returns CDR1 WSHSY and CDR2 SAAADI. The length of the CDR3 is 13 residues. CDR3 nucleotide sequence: TGCGCCAGCAGTGACAGGGGGCATCAGCCCCAGCATTTT. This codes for CASSDRGHQPQHF.

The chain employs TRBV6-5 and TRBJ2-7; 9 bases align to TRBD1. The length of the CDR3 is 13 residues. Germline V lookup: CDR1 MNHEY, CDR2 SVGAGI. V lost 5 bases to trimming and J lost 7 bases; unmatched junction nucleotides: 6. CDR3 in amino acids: CASSPTGGGEQYF. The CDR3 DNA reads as TGTGCCAGCAGTCCGACAGGGGGAGGGGAGCAGTACTTC.

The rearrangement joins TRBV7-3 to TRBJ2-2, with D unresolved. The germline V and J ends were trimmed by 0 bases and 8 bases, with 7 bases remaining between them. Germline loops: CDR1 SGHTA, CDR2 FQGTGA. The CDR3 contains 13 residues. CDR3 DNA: TGTGCCAGCAGCTTAACAGGGCTGGGGGAGCTGTTTTTT. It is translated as CASSLTGLGELFF. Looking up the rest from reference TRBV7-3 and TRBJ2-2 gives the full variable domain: GAGVSQTPSNKVTEKGKYVELRCDPISGHTALYWYRQSLGQGPEFLIYFQGTGAADDSGLPNDRFFAVRPEGSVSTLKIQRTERGDSAVYLCASSLTGLGELFFGEGSRLTVL.

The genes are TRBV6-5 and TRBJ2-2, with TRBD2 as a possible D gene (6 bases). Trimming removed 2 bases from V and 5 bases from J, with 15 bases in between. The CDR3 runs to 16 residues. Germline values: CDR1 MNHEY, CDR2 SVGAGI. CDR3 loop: CASSYRRTIPTGELFF. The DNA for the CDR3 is TGTGCCAGCAGTTACCGGAGGACTATCCCTACCGGGGAGCTGTTTTTT.

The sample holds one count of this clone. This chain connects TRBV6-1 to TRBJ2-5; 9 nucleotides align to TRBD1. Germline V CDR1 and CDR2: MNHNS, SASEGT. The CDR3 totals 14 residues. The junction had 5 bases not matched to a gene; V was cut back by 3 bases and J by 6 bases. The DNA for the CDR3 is TGTGCCAGCAGTGAGGGACAGGGACTGAAGACCCAGTACTTC. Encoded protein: CASSEGQGLKTQYF.

The CDR3 region is CASRFVVCSDRVVMAQHF. For the CDR3, the DNA is TGTGCAAGTCGCTTCGTTGTATGTTCGGACAGGGTAGTTATGGCCCAGCATTTT. The gene calls are TRBV12-2 and TRBJ1-5; TRBD1 was called by the table and not checked on the DNA. TRBV12-2 is termed a pseudogene. There are 18 residues in the CDR3.

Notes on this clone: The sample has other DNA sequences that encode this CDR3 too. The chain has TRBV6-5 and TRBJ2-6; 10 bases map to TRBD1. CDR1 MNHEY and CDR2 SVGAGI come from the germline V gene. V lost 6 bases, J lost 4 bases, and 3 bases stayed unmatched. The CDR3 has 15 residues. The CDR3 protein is CASRGTGAGANVLTF. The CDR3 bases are TGTGCCAGCAGAGGGACAGGGGCCGGGGCCAACGTCCTGACTTTC.

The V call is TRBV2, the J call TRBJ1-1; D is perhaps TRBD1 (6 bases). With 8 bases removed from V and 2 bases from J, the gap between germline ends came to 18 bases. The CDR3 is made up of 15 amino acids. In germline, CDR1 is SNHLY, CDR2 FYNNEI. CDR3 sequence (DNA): TGTGCCAGCGGACTTGACAGGAGGTTAAACACTGAAGCTTTCTTT. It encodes CASGLDRRLNTEAFF.